The 15 T cell receptor beta chains listed next were all sequenced from one sample in a study of blood T cells in healthy people across ages. Then a second PCR, running roughly 7 to 12 cycles, was carried out with a sample-barcoded 5' primer and a J-beta primer mix. A single record per CDR3 protein comes from TCRdb applying MiXCR to the 5' RACE reads. The sample gives approximately 810,000 distinct CDR3 sequences, around 34% of which show up once; 10% to 15% is in the top ten. The source material was blood. The receptor source for this set is a man between 18 and 35 years old in good health.

J is TRBJ1-6 and V is TRBV12-3 or TRBV12-4; TRBD1 might be the D (5 bases). The CDR3 contains 14 residues. Trimming pared 6 bases from V and 8 bases from J, leaving 14 bases between. CDR3 amino acids: CASREQGFDSPLHF. Written as DNA, the CDR3 is TGTGCCAGCAGAGAGCAGGGCTTTGATTCACCCCTCCACTTT.

The genes are TRBV7-2 and TRBJ1-2; TRBD1 matches at 9 bases. This CDR3 has 14 residues. V gave up 7 bases and J gave up 4 bases; unmatched junction bases: 7. Looked up from germline, CDR1 is SGHTA and CDR2 is FQGNSA. CDR3 in DNA: TGTGCCAGCACCCCACAGGGGGCCGTCTATGGCTACACCTTC. The encoded protein is CASTPQGAVYGYTF.

This rearrangement joins TRBV7-8 to TRBJ2-7, with D unclear. Germline lookup yields CDR1 SGHVS and CDR2 FQNEAQ. This CDR3 has 13 residues. V gave up 5 bases and J gave up 3 bases, with 11 bases separating them. The CDR3 spells CASSLTLVYEQYF. The CDR3 nucleotides read TGTGCCAGCAGCCTAACCCTAGTCTACGAGCAGTACTTC.

This clonotype has at least ten counts. CDR3 bases: TGCAGCGTTCAGCGTCTGCCAGGGACCGATAACACTGAAGCTTTCTTT. Translation: CSVQRLPGTDNTEAFF. This chain joins TRBV29-1 and TRBJ1-1, with D possibly TRBD1 on 5 matching bases. The CDR3 has 16 residues. Germline CDR1 and CDR2: SQVTM and ANQGSEA. V lost 5 bases to trimming and J lost 2 bases, with 21 bases between them. Variable domain in full (rest from reference TRBV29-1 and TRBJ1-1): SAVISQKPSRDICQRGTSLTIQCQVDSQVTMMFWYRQQPGQSLTLIATANQGSEATYESGFVIDKFPISRPNLTFSTLTVSNMSPEDSSIYLCSVQRLPGTDNTEAFFGQGTRLTVV.

Turning to this clonotype: A much larger clone lies a single base off, so this may be a read error. The gene calls are TRBV20-1 and TRBJ2-5; D is undetermined. The J call may be incorrect, as the DNA end agrees better with TRBJ2-1. Germline CDR1 and CDR2: DFQATT and SNEGSKA (reference sequence). This CDR3 spans 12 amino acids. The CDR3 loop is CSASLIQETQFF. DNA of the CDR3: TGCAGTGCTAGTTTGATCCAAGAGACCCAGTTCTTC.

The chain employs TRBV20-1 and TRBJ2-7; a weak D match, TRBD1 (5 bases). Germline lookup yields CDR1 DFQATT and CDR2 SNEGSKA (reference sequence). V was clipped by 8 bases and J by 2 bases, with 10 bases between them. This CDR3 contains 11 residues. CDR3 coding DNA: TGCAGTCAGGACACCACCTACGAGCAGTACTTC. Translation gives CSQDTTYEQYF.

This clonotype occurred a few times. The chain joins TRBV12-3 or TRBV12-4 to TRBJ2-3; 9 positions agree with TRBD2. The CDR3 contains 15 residues. V gave up 9 bases and J gave up 3 bases; unmatched junction bases: 10. DNA for the CDR3: TGTGCCAGTAACACCGGCGGGGGGGCGACAGATACGCAGTATTTT. Protein product: CASNTGGGATDTQYF.

The V call is TRBV5-1, the J call TRBJ2-1, with 7 positions matching TRBD1. This CDR3 has 14 residues. V gave up 3 bases and J gave up 6 bases; unmatched junction bases: 6. Germline V CDR1 and CDR2: SGHRS, YFSETQ. The CDR3 is CASSWGTDRNEQFF. In nucleotides, the CDR3 is TGCGCCAGCAGCTGGGGGACAGATCGCAATGAGCAGTTCTTC.

J is TRBJ2-1 and V is TRBV7-2, with TRBD2 matching 9 bases. This CDR3 is 15 amino acids long. J was trimmed by 5 bases and V by 5 bases; bases with no gene match: 7. CDR1 SGHTA and CDR2 FQGNSA come from the germline V gene. The CDR3: CASSVLAGRDNEQFF. Written as DNA, the CDR3 is TGTGCCAGCAGCGTTCTAGCGGGGAGGGACAATGAGCAGTTCTTC.

The chain combines TRBV20-1 with TRBJ2-1; a possible D gene is TRBD1 (6 bases). Looked up from germline, CDR1 is DFQATT and CDR2 is SNEGSKA (reference sequence). There are 14 residues in the CDR3. Deletions cut 6 bases from V and 0 bases from J, with 12 bases between. CDR3 in DNA: TGCAGTGCGATAGGGACAATCTCCTACAATGAGCAGTTCTTC. It encodes CSAIGTISYNEQFF.

This clonotype was counted between two and nine times. The chain recombines TRBV28 with TRBJ1-4, with D tentatively TRBD1 (6 bases). Trimming removed 4 bases from V and 6 bases from J, with 15 bases in between. Germline V lookup: CDR1 MDHEN, CDR2 SYDVKM. This CDR3 has 15 amino acids. The CDR3 DNA follows: TGTGCCAGCAGTTCCAGGGACATTCGGGATGAAAAACTGTTTTTT. It is translated as CASSSRDIRDEKLFF.

CDR3 sequence (DNA): TGCGCCAGCAGCTTACTAGCGGGGGTAGCGAACACCGGGGAGCTGTTTTTT. Encoded protein: CASSLLAGVANTGELFF. This sequence joins TRBV5-1 and TRBJ2-2; 11 positions agree with TRBD2. The length of the CDR3 is 17 residues. From germline, CDR1 is SGHRS and CDR2 YFSETQ. The V and J ends lost 2 bases and 0 bases, in that order; junction bases with no gene match: 3.

The chain links TRBV20-1 to TRBJ2-5, with 8 bases aligning to TRBD2. V dropped 1 base and J dropped 0; count of bases not matched to a gene: 1. The CDR3 length is 14 residues. The germline V gene has CDR1 DFQATT and CDR2 SNEGSKA (reference sequence). CDR3 in DNA: TGCAGTGCTAGAGCGGGGGGGCACCAAGAGACCCAGTACTTC. Residues: CSARAGGHQETQYF.

The genes are TRBV27 and TRBJ2-1; D is possibly TRBD1 (5 bases). The DNA end favors TRBJ2-7, so the J call may be wrong. Germline V gene lookup returns CDR1 MNHEY and CDR2 SMNVEV (reference sequence). CDR3 size: 14 residues. CDR3 in DNA: TGTGCCAGCAGTTTAGGGGCCAACTACAATGAGCAGTACTTC. It yields the protein CASSLGANYNEQYF.

The chain joins TRBV15 to TRBJ2-7; TRBD1 is a possible D gene (5 bases). There are 14 residues in the CDR3. V shed 5 bases and J shed 0 bases, with 11 bases lying between them. The germline V gene encodes CDR1 LNHNV and CDR2 YYDKDF (reference sequence). This CDR3 reads CATSEAGHSYEQYF. The DNA for the CDR3 is TGTGCCACCAGCGAAGCAGGGCACTCCTACGAGCAGTACTTC.